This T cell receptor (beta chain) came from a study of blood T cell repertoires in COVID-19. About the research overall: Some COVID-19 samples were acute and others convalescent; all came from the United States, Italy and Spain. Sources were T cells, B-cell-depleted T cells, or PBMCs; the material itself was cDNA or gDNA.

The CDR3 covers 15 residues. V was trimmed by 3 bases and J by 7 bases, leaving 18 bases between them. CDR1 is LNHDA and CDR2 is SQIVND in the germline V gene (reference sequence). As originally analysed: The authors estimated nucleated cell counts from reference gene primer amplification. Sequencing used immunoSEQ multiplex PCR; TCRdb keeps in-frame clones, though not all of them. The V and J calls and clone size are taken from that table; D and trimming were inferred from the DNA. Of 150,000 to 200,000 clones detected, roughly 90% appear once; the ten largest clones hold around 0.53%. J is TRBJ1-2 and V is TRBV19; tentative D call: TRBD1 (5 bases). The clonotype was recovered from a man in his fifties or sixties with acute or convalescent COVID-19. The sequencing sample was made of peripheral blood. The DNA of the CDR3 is TGTGCCAGTAGTATGGACCAGGGCCTTGGCGGTGGCTACACCTTC. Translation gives CASSMDQGLGGGYTF.